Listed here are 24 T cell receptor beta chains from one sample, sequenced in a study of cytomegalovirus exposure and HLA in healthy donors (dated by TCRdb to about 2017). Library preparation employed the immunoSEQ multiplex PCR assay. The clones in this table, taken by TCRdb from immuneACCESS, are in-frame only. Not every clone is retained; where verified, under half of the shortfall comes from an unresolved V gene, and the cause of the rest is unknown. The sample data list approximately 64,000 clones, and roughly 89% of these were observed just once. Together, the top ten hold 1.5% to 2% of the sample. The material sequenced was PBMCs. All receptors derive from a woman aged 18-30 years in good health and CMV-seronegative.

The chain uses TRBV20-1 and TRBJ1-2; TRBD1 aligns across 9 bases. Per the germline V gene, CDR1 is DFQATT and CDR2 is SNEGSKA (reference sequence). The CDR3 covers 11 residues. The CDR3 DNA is TGCAGCGCGGGACAGGGCGAGGGCTACACCTTC. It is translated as CSAGQGEGYTF.

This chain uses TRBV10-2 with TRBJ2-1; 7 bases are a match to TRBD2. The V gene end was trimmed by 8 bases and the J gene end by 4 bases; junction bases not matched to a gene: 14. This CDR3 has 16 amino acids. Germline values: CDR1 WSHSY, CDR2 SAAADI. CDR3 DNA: TGCGCCAGCCGAGATCCTAGCGGCATTTCATACAATGAGCAGTTCTTC. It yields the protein CASRDPSGISYNEQFF.

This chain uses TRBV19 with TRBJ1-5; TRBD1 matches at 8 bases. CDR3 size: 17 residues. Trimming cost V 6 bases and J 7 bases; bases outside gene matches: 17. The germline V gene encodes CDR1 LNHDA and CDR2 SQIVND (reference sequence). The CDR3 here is CASRTFAGTGWGQPQHF. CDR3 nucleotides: TGTGCCAGTAGAACCTTCGCCGGGACAGGTTGGGGGCAGCCCCAGCATTTT. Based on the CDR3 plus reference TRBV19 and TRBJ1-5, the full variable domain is DGGITQSPKYLFRKEGQNVTLSCEQNLNHDAMYWYRQDPGQGLRLIYYSQIVNDFQKGDIAEGYSVSREKKESFPLTVTSAQKNPTAFYLCASRTFAGTGWGQPQHFGDGTRLSIL.

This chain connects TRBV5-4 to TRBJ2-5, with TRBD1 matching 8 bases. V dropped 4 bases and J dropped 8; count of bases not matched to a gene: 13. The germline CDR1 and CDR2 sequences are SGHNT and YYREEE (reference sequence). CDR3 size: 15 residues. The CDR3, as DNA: TGTGCCAGCAGCACAGGGGACAGGAGGCGTGGAACCCAGTACTTC. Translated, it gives CASSTGDRRRGTQYF.

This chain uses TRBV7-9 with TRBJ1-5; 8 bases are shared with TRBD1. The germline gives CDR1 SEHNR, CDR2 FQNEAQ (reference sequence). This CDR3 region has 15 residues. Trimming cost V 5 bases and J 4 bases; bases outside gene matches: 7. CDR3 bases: TGTGCCAGCAGCCGGGGGACAGGAGGAAATCAGCCCCAGCATTTT. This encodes CASSRGTGGNQPQHF.

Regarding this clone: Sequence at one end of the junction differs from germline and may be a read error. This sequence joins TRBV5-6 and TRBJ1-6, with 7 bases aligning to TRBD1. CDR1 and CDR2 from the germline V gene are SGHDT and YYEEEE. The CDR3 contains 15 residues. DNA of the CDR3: TGTGCCAGCAGCTTGTTTTGGCAGGGGGATTCACCCCCCCACTTT. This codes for CASSLFWQGDSPPHF.

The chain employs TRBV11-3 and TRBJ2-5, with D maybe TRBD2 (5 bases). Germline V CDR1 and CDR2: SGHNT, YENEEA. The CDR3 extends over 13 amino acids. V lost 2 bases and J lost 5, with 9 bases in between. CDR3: CASSLKGGETQYF. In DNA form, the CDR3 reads TGTGCCAGCAGCTTAAAGGGCGGGGAGACCCAGTACTTC.

The CDR3 protein is CASSLYGGTGGGNQPQHF. The CDR3 coding sequence is TGTGCCAGCAGCTTATATGGGGGAACAGGGGGCGGCAATCAGCCCCAGCATTTT. The V gene is TRBV7-2, the J gene TRBJ1-5, with TRBD1 identical over 9 bases. This CDR3 has 18 residues. Germline V CDR1 and CDR2: SGHTA, FQGNSA. V shed 2 bases, J shed 2 bases, and the junction held 10 bases outside the gene matches. The complete variable domain, with remaining parts taken from reference TRBV7-2 and TRBJ1-5, reads GAGVSQSPSNKVTEKGKDVELRCDPISGHTALYWYRQSLGQGLEFLIYFQGNSAPDKSGLPSDRFSAERTGGSVSTLTIQRTQQEDSAVYLCASSLYGGTGGGNQPQHFGDGTRLSIL.

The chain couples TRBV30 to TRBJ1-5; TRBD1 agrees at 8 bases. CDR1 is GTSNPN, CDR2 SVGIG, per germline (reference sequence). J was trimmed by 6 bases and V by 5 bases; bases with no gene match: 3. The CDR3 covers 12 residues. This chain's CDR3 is CAWEQGGQPQHF. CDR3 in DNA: TGTGCCTGGGAACAGGGGGGTCAGCCCCAGCATTTT.

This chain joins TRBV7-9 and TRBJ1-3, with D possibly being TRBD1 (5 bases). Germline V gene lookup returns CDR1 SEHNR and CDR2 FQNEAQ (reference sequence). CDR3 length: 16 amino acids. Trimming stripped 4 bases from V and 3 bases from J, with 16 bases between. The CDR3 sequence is CASSSGRRTGGNTIYF. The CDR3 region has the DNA TGTGCCAGCAGCTCAGGGCGCCGCACAGGTGGAAACACCATATATTTT.

In nucleotides, the CDR3 is TGTGCCAGCTCGATTCCGGGACTACCTAGCTCCTACAATGAGCAGTTCTTC. Residues: CASSIPGLPSSYNEQFF. This chain connects TRBV18 to TRBJ2-1; the match to TRBD2 covers 7 bases. CDR1 is KGHSH and CDR2 is LQKENI in the germline V gene. The CDR3 totals 17 residues. The trim removed 6 bases at V and 0 bases at J, leaving 11 bases unmatched.

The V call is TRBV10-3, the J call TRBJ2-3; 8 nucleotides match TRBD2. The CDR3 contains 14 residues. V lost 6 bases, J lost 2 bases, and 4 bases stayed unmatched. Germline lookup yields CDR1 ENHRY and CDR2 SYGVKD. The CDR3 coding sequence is TGTGCCATCAGGAAACTAGCGGACACAGATACGCAGTATTTT. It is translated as CAIRKLADTDTQYF.

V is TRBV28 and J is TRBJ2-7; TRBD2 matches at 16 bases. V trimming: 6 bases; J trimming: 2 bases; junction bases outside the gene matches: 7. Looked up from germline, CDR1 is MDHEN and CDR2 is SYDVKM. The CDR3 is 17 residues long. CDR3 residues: CASRRPGLAGGPYEQYF. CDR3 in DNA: TGTGCCAGCAGGAGACCGGGACTAGCGGGAGGGCCCTACGAGCAGTACTTC.

CDR3 region: CASRATTGQFF. Here the CDR3 DNA reads TGTGCCAGCAGGGCCACTACCGGGCAGTTCTTC. The V call is TRBV28, the J call TRBJ2-1; no clear D gene. This CDR3 comprises 11 residues. Germline V gene sequence: CDR1 MDHEN, CDR2 SYDVKM. V shed 6 bases and J shed 12 bases, with 12 bases lying between them.

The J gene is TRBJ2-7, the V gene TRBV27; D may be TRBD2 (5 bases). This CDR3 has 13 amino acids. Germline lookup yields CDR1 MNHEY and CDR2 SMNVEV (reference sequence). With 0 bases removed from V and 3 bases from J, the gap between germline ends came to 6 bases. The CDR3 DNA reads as TGTGCCAGCAGTTTATCGAGGGTCTACGAGCAGTACTTC. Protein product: CASSLSRVYEQYF.

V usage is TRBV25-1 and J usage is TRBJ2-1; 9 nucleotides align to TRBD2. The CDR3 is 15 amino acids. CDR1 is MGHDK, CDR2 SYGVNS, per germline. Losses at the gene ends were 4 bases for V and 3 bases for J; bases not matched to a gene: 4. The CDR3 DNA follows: TGTGCCAGCAGTGGTAGCGGGAGAGTCTACAATGAGCAGTTCTTC. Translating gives CASSGSGRVYNEQFF.

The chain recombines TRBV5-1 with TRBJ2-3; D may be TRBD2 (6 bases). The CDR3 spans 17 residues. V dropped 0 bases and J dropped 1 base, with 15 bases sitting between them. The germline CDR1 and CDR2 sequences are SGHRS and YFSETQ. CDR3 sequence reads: CASSLAIGGGGTDTQYF. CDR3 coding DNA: TGCGCCAGCAGCTTGGCCATCGGGGGAGGTGGCACAGATACGCAGTATTTT. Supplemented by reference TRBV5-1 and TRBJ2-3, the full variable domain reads KAGVTQTPRYLIKTRGQQVTLSCSPISGHRSVSWYQQTPGQGLQFLFEYFSETQRNKGNFPGRFSGRQFSNSRSEMNVSTLELGDSALYLCASSLAIGGGGTDTQYFGPGTRLTVL.

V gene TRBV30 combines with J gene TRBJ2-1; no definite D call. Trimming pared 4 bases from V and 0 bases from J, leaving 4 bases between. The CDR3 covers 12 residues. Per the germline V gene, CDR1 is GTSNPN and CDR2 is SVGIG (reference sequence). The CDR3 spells CAWTGSYNEQFF. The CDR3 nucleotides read TGTGCCTGGACGGGCTCCTACAATGAGCAGTTCTTC.

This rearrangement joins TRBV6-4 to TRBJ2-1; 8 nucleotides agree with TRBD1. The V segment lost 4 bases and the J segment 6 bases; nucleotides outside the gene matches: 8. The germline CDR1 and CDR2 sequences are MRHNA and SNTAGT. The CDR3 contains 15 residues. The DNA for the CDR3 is TGTGCCAGCAGTGGTTCCCCTGACAGGGGCAATGAGCAGTTCTTC. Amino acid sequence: CASSGSPDRGNEQFF.

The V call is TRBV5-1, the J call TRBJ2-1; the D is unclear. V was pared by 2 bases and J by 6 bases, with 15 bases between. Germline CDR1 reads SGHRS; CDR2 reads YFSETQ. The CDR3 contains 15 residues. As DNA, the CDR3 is TGCGCCAGCAGCTTTCGATTAAGCGTAATCAATGAGCAGTTCTTC. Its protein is CASSFRLSVINEQFF.

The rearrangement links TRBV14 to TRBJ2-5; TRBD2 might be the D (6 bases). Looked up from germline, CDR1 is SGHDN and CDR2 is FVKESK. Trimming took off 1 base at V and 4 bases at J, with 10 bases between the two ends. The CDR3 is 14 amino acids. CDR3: CASSQGLATETQYF. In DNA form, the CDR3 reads TGTGCCAGCAGCCAAGGCCTAGCGACAGAGACCCAGTACTTC.

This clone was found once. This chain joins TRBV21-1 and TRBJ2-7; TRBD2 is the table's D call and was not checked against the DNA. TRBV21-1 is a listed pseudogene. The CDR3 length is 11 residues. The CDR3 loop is CASSKAGEQYF. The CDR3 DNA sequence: TGTGCCAGCAGCAAAGCCGGCGAGCAGTACTTC.

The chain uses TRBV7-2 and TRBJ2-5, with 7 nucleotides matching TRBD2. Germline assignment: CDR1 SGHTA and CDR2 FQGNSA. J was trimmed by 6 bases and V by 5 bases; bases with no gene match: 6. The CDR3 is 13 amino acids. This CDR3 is CASSPTSDQTQYF. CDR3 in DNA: TGTGCCAGCAGCCCCACTAGCGATCAGACCCAGTACTTC.

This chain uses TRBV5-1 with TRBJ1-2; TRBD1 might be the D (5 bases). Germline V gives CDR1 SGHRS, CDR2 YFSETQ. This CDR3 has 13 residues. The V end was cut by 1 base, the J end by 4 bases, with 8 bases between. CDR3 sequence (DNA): TGCGCCAGCAGCTTGACAGGATCCTATGGCTACACCTTC. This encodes CASSLTGSYGYTF.